This T cell receptor beta chain was retrieved from a study of T-cell memory formation after mild COVID-19. Regarding the study as a whole: The finding that pre-infection memory included some responding clones suggested that cross-reactive memory joined. Clones that shrank (day 15 to 85) were balanced CD4/CD8, whereas later expanders leaned CD4+.

UMIs and sample barcodes were carried by the TCR alpha and TCR beta cDNA libraries that 5'RACE produced using constant-segment primers. Each CDR3 protein gets one entry after TCRdb re-called the 5' RACE reads with MiXCR. The sample has over 300,000 distinct CDR3 sequences, approximately 22% seen once. Trimming cost V 2 bases and J 3 bases, with 16 bases left between them. The length of the CDR3 is 16 residues. Germline CDR1 and CDR2: SEHNR and FQNEAQ (reference sequence). Regarding this clonotype: The antigen remains undetermined.

This chain joins TRBV7-9 and TRBJ2-5; maybe TRBD2 (5 bases). This receptor was taken from a young man who had mild COVID-19 (a few samples of this study predate the infection). Cell type and time point are not known. Sequencing was done on a sample of PBMCs or a T cell subset sorted from them (not recorded which). The CDR3 loop is CASSLWRHLSKETQYF. The CDR3 coding sequence is TGTGCCAGCAGCTTATGGAGGCACCTAAGTAAAGAGACCCAGTACTTC.